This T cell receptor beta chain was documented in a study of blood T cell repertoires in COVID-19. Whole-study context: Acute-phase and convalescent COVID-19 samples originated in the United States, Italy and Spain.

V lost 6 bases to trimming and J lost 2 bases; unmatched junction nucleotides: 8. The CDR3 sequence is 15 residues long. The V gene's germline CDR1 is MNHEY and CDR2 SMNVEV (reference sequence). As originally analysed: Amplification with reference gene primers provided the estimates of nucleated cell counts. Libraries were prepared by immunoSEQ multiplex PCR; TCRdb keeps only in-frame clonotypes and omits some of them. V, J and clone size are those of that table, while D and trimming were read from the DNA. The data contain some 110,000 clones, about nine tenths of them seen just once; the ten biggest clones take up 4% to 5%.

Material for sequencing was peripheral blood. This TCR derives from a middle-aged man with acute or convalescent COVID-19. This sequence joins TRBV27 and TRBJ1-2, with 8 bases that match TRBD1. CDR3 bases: TGTGCCAGCAGCTCCGCAGGGGGCTGGAACTATGGCTACACCTTC. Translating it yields CASSSAGGWNYGYTF.